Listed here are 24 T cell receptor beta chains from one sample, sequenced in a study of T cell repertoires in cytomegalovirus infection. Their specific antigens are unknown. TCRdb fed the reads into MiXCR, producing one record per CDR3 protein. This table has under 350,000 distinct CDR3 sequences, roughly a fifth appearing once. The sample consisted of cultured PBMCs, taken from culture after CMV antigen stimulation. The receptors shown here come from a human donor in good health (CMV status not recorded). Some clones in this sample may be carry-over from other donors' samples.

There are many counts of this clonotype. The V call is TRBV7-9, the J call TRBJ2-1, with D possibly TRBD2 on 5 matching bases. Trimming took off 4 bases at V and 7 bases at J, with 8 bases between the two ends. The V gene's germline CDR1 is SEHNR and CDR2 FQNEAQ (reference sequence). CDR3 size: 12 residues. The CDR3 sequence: CASSSRGNEQFF. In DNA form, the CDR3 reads TGTGCCAGCAGCTCGCGAGGGAATGAGCAGTTCTTC.

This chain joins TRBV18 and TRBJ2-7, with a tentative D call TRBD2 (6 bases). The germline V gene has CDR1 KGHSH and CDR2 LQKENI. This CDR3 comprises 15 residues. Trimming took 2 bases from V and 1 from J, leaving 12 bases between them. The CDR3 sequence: CASSPSAGRSYEQYV. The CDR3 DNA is TGTGCCAGCTCACCATCGGCAGGGAGGTCCTACGAGCAGTACGTC.

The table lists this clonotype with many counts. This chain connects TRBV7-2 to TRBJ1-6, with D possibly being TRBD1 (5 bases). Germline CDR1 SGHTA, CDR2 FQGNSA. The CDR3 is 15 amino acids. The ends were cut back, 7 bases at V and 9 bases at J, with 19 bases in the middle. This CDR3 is CASNGGRAGSSPLHF. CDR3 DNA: TGTGCCAGCAACGGCGGCAGGGCAGGAAGTTCACCCCTCCACTTT. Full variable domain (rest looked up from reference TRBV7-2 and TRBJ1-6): GAGVSQSPSNKVTEKGKDVELRCDPISGHTALYWYRQSLGQGLEFLIYFQGNSAPDKSGLPSDRFSAERTGGSVSTLTIQRTQQEDSAVYLCASNGGRAGSSPLHFGNGTRLTVT.

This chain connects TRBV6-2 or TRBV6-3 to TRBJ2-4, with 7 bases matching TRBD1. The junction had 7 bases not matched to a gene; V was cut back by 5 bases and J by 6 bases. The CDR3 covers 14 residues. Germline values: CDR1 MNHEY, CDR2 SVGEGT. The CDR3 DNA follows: TGTGCCAGCAGTACGACAGGGCAAAGAAACATTCAGTACTTC. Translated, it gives CASSTTGQRNIQYF.

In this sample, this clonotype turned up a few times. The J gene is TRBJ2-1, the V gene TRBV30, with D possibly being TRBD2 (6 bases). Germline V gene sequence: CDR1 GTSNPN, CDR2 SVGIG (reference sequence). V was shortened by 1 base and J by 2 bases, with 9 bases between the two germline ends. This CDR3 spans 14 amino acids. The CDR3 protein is CAWSGGLAYNEQFF. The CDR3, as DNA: TGTGCCTGGAGTGGGGGACTCGCCTACAATGAGCAGTTCTTC. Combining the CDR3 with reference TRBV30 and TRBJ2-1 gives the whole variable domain SQTIHQWPATLVQPVGSPLSLECTVEGTSNPNLYWYRQAAGRGLQLLFYSVGIGQISSEVPQNLSASRPQDRQFILSSKKLLLSDSGFYLCAWSGGLAYNEQFFGPGTRLTVL.

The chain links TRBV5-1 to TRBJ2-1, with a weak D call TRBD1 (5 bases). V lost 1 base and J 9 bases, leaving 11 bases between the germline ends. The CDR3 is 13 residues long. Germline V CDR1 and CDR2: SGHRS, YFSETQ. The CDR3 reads CASSLPDSFEQFF. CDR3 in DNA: TGCGCCAGCAGCTTGCCCGACAGTTTTGAGCAGTTCTTC.

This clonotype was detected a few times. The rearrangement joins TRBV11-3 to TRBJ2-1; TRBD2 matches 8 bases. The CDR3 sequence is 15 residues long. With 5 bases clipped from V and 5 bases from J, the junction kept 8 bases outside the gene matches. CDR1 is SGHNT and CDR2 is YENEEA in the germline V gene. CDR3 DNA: TGTGCCAGCAGCCGCCGAGCGGGAGTGAACAATGAGCAGTTCTTC. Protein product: CASSRRAGVNNEQFF.

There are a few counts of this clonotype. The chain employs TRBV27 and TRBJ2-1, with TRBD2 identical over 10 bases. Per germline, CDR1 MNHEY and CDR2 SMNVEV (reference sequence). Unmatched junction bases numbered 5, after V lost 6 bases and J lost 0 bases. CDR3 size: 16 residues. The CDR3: CASRTSSGSSYNEQFF. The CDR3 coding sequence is TGTGCCAGCAGGACATCTAGCGGGAGCTCCTACAATGAGCAGTTCTTC.

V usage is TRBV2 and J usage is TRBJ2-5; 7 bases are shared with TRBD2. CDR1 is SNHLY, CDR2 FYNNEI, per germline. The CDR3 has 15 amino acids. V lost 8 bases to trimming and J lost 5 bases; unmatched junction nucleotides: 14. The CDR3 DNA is TGTGCCAGCGTCCCTAGCGGCTACAAGGGGGAGACCCAGTACTTC. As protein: CASVPSGYKGETQYF.

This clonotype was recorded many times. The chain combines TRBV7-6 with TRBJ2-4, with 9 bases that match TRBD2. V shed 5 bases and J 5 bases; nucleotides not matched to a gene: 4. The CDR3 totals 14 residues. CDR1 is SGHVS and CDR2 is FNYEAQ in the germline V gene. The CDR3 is CASSATSGENIQYF. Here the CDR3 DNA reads TGTGCCAGCAGCGCGACTAGCGGAGAAAACATTCAGTACTTC.

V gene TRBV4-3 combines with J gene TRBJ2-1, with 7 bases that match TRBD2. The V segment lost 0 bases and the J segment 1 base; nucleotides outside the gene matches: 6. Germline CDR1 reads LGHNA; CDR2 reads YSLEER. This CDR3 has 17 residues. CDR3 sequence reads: CASSQDRAGVSYNEQFF. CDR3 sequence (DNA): TGCGCCAGCAGCCAAGATCGGGCGGGAGTGTCCTACAATGAGCAGTTCTTC.

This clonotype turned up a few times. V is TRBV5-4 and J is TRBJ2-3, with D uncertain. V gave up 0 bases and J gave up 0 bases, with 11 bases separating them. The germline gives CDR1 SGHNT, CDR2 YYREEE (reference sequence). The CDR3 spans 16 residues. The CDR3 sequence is CASSLEPPPSTDTQYF. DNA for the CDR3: TGTGCCAGCAGCTTGGAGCCCCCCCCTAGCACAGATACGCAGTATTTT.

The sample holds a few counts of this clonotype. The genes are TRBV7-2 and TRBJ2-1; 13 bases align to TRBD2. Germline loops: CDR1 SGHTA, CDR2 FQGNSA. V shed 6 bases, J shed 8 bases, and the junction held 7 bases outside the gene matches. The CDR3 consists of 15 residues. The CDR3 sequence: CASRPGLAGAYEQFF. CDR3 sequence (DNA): TGTGCCAGCAGACCTGGACTAGCGGGAGCTTATGAGCAGTTCTTC.

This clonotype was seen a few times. CDR3 DNA sequence: TGTGCCAGCAGCTTAAACCCTAGCGGACCCTTCTACAATGAGCAGTTCTTC. Protein sequence: CASSLNPSGPFYNEQFF. The chain employs TRBV7-3 and TRBJ2-1, with 7 bases that match TRBD2. The CDR3 covers 17 residues. Germline-derived CDR1 and CDR2 are SGHTA and FQGTGA. Germline trimming cut 1 base from V and 3 bases from J; bases unmatched to any gene: 9.

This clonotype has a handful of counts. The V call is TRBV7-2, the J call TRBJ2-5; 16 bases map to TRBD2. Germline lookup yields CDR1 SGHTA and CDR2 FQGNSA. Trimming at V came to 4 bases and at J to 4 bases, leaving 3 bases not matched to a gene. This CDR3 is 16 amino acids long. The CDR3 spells CASSWGLAGGPETQYF. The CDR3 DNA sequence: TGTGCCAGCAGCTGGGGACTAGCGGGAGGGCCAGAGACCCAGTACTTC.

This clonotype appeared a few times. The CDR3 DNA reads as TGTGCCAGCAGTTATTTAACCGGGACAGGGGGCACTGAAGCTTTCTTT. Translating it yields CASSYLTGTGGTEAFF. This rearrangement joins TRBV28 to TRBJ1-1; TRBD1 matches at 11 bases. Germline loops: CDR1 MDHEN, CDR2 SYDVKM. This CDR3 contains 16 residues. The J segment lost 4 bases and the V segment lost 4 bases, leaving 8 bases of the junction unmatched.

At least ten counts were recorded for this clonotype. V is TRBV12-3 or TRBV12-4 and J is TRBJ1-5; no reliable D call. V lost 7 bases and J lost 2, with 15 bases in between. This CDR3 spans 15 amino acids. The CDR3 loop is CASKPAGFGNQPQHF. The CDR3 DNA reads TGTGCCAGCAAACCGGCGGGATTTGGCAATCAGCCCCAGCATTTT.

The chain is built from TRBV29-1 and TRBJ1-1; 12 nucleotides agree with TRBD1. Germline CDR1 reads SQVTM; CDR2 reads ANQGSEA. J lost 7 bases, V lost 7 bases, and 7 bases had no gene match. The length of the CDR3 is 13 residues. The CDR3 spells CSAGRDRGREAFF. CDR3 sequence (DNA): TGCAGCGCGGGCCGGGACAGGGGGCGTGAAGCTTTCTTT. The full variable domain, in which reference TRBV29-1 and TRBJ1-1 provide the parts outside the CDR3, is SAVISQKPSRDICQRGTSLTIQCQVDSQVTMMFWYRQQPGQSLTLIATANQGSEATYESGFVIDKFPISRPNLTFSTLTVSNMSPEDSSIYLCSAGRDRGREAFFGQGTRLTVV.

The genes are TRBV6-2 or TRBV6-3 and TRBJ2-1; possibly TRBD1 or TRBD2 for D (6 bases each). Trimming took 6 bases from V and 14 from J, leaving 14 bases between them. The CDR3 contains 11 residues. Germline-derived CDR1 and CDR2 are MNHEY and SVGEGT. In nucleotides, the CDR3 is TGTGCCAGCAGACAAGCAAGGGGGGAGTTCTTC. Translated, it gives CASRQARGEFF.

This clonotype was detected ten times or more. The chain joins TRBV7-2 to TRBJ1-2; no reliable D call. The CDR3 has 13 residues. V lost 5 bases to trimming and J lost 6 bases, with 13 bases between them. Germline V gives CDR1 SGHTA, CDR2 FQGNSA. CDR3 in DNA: TGTGCCAGCAGCCCGGACCGCCAAAATGGCTACACCTTC. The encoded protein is CASSPDRQNGYTF.

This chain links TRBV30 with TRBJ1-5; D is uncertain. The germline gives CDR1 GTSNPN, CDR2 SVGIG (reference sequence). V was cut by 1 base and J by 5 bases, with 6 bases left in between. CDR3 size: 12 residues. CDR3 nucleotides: TGTGCCTGGAGTGACACCGATCAGCCCCAGCATTTT. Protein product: CAWSDTDQPQHF.

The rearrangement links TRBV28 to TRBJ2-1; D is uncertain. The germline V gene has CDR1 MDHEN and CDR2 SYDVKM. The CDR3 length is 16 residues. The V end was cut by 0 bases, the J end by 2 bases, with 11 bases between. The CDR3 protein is CASSLWSQETYNEQFF. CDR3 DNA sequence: TGTGCCAGCAGTTTATGGAGCCAGGAGACCTACAATGAGCAGTTCTTC.

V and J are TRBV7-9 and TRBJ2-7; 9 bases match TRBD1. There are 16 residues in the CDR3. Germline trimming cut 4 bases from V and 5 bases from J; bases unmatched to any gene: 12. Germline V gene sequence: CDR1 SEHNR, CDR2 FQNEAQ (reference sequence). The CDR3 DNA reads TGTGCCAGCAGCTCGCGGACAGGGGCCCCTTGGAACGAGCAGTACTTC. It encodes CASSSRTGAPWNEQYF.

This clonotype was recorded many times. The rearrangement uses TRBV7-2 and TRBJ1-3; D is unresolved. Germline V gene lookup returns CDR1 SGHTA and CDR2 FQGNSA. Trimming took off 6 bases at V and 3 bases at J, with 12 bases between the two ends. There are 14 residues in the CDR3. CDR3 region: CASSPGPYGNTIYF. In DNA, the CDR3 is TGTGCCAGCAGTCCGGGCCCTTATGGAAACACCATATATTTT. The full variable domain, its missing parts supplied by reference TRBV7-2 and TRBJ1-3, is GAGVSQSPSNKVTEKGKDVELRCDPISGHTALYWYRQSLGQGLEFLIYFQGNSAPDKSGLPSDRFSAERTGGSVSTLTIQRTQQEDSAVYLCASSPGPYGNTIYFGEGSWLTVV.